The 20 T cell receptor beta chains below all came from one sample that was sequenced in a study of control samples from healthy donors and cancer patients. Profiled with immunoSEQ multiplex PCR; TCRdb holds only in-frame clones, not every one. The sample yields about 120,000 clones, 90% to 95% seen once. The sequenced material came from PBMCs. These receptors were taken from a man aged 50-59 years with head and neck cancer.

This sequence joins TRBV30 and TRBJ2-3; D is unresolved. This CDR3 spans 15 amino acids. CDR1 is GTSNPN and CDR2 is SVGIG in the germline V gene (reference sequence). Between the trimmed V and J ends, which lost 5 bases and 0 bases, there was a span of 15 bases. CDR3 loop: CAWLRGQSSTDTQYF. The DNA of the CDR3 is TGTGCCTGGCTGAGAGGCCAGTCTAGCACAGATACGCAGTATTTT.

The CDR3 loop is CAISERGGTEAFF. The CDR3 coding sequence is TGTGCCATCAGTGAGAGGGGCGGCACTGAAGCTTTCTTT. The rearrangement uses TRBV10-3 and TRBJ1-1, with D perhaps matching TRBD1 (5 bases). This CDR3 spans 13 amino acids. V was pared by 2 bases and J by 4 bases, with 8 bases between. CDR1 is ENHRY, CDR2 SYGVKD, per germline.

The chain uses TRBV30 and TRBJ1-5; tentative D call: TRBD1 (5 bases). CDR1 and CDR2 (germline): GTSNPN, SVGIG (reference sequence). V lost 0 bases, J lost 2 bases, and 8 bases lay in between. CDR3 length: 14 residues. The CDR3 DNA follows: TGTGCCTGGAGTGTAGGCAGGGGCAATCAGCCCCAGCATTTT. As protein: CAWSVGRGNQPQHF.

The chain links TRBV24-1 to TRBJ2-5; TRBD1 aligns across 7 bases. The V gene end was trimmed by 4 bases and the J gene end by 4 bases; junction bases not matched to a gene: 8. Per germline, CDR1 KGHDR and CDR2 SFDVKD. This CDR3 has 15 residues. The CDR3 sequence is CATSETGVHIETQYF. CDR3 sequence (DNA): TGTGCCACCAGTGAAACAGGGGTGCATATAGAGACCCAGTACTTC.

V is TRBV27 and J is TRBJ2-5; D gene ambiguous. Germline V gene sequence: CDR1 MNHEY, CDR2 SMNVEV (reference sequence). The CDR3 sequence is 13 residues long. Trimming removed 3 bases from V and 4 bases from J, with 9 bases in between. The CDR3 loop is CASSFLGRETQYF. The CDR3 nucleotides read TGTGCCAGCAGTTTTCTCGGTCGAGAGACCCAGTACTTC.

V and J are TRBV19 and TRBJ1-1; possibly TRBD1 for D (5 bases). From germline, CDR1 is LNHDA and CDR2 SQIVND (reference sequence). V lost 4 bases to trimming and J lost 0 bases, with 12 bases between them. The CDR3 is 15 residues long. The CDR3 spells CASSRTGFMNTEAFF. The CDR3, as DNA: TGTGCCAGTAGTAGAACAGGTTTCATGAACACTGAAGCTTTCTTT.

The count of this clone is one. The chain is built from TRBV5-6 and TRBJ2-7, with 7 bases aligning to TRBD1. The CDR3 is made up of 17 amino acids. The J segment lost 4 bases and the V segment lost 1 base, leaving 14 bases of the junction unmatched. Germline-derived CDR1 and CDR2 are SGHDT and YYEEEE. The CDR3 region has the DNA TGTGCCAGCAGCTTGCGTACCCGGGCAGGGGGTGGGTACGAGCAGTACTTC. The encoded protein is CASSLRTRAGGGYEQYF.

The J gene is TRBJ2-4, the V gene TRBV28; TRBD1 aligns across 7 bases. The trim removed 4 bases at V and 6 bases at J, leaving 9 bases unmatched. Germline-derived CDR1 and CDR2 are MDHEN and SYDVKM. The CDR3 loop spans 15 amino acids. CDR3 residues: CASSSVEGAGNIQYF. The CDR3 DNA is TGTGCCAGCAGTTCCGTCGAGGGGGCAGGAAACATTCAGTACTTC.

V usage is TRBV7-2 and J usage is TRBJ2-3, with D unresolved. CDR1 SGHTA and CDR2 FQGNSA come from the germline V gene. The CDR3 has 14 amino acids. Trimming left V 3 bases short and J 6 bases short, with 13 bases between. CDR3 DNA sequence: TGTGCCAGCAGCTTTAGACCTGGGATGGATACGCAGTATTTT. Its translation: CASSFRPGMDTQYF. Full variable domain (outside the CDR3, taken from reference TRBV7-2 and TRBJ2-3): GAGVSQSPSNKVTEKGKDVELRCDPISGHTALYWYRQSLGQGLEFLIYFQGNSAPDKSGLPSDRFSAERTGGSVSTLTIQRTQQEDSAVYLCASSFRPGMDTQYFGPGTRLTVL.

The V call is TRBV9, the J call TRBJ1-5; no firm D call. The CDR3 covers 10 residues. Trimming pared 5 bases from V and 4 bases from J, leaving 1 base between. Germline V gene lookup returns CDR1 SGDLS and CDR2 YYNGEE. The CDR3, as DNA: TGTGCCAGCAGTAATCAGCCCCAGCATTTT. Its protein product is CASSNQPQHF. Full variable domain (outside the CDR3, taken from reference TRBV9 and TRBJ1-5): DSGVTQTPKHLITATGQRVTLRCSPRSGDLSVYWYQQSLDQGLQFLIQYYNGEERAKGNILERFSAQQFPDLHSELNLSSLELGDSALYFCASSNQPQHFGDGTRLSIL.

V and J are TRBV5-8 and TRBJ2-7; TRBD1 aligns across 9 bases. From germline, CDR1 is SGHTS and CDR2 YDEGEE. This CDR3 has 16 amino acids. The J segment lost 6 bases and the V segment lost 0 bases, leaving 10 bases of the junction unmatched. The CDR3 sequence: CASSLADTGTGIEQYF. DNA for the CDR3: TGTGCCAGCAGCTTGGCGGACACCGGGACAGGGATCGAGCAGTACTTC. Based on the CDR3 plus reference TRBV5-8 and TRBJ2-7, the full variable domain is EAGVTQSPTHLIKTRGQQATLRCSPISGHTSVYWYQQALGLGLQFLLWYDEGEERNRGNFPPRFSGRQFPNYSSELNVNALELEDSALYLCASSLADTGTGIEQYFGPGTRLTVT.

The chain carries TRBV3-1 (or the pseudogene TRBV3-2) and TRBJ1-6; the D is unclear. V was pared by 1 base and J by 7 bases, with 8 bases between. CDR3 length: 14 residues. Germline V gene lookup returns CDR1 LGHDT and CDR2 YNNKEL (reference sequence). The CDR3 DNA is TGTGCCAGCAGCCAAGGAAAGTTCAATTCACCCCTCCACTTT. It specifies CASSQGKFNSPLHF.

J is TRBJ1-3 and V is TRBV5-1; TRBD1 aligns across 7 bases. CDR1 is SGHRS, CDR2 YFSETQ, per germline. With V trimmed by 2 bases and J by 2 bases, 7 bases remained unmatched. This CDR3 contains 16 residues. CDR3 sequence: CASSFRQGEPGNTIYF. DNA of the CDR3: TGCGCCAGCAGCTTCCGACAGGGAGAGCCTGGAAACACCATATATTTT.

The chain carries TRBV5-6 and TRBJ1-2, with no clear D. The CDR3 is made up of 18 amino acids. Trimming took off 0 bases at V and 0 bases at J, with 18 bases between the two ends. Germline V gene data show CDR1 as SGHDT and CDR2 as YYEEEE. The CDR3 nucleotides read TGTGCCAGCAGCTTGGTTCAAGCGCTAAACCCAGCTAACTATGGCTACACCTTC. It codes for CASSLVQALNPANYGYTF. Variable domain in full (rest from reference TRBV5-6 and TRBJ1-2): DAGVTQSPTHLIKTRGQQVTLRCSPKSGHDTVSWYQQALGQGPQFIFQYYEEEERQRGNFPDRFSGHQFPNYSSELNVNALLLGDSALYLCASSLVQALNPANYGYTFGSGTRLTVV.

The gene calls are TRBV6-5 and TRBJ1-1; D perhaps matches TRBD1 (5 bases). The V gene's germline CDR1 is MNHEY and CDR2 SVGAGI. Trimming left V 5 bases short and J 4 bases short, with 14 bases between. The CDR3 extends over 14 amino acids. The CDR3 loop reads CASSRDSGGTEAFF. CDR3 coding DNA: TGTGCCAGCAGTCGTGACAGTGGGGGCACTGAAGCTTTCTTT.

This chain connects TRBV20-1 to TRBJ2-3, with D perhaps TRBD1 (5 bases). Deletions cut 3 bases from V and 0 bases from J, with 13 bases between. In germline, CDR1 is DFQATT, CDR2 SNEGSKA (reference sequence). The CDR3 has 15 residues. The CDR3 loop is CSASVADSSTDTQYF. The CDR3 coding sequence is TGCAGTGCTAGTGTGGCTGACAGTAGCACAGATACGCAGTATTTT.

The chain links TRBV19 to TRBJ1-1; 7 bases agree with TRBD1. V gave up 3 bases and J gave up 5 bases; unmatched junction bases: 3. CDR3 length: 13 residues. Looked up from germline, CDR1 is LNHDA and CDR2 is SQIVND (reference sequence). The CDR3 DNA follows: TGTGCCAGTAGTATGGCAGGGGGGACTGAAGCTTTCTTT. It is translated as CASSMAGGTEAFF.

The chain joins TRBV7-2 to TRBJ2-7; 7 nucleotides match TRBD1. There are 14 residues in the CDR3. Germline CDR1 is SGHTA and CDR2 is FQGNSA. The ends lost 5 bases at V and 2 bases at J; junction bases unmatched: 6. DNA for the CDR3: TGTGCCAGCAGCCTAGGGGGCCCTACCTACGAGCAGTACTTC. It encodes CASSLGGPTYEQYF.

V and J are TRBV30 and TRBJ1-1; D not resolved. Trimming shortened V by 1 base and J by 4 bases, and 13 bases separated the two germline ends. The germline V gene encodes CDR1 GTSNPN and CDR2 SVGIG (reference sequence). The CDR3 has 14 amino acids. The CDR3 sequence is CAWSAAVRGTEAFF. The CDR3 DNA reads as TGTGCCTGGAGTGCGGCAGTCCGAGGCACTGAAGCTTTCTTT. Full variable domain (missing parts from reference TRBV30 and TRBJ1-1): SQTIHQWPATLVQPVGSPLSLECTVEGTSNPNLYWYRQAAGRGLQLLFYSVGIGQISSEVPQNLSASRPQDRQFILSSKKLLLSDSGFYLCAWSAAVRGTEAFFGQGTRLTVV.

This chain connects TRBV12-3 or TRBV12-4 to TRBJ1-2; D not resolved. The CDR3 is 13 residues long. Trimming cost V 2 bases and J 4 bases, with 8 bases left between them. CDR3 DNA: TGTGCCAGCAGTTTACGGTCCAGCTATGGCTACACCTTC. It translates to CASSLRSSYGYTF.